These 30 T cell receptor beta chains were sequenced from one sample in a study of blood T cell repertoires in COVID-19. Clones were sequenced by immunoSEQ multiplex PCR, and TCRdb holds only the in-frame ones, with some missing. The profile covers 200,000 to 300,000 clones, with 86% appearing a single time and almost 2% taken by the ten largest. Sequences were obtained from peripheral blood. The receptors here all came from a man between 25 and 39 years old with active or convalescent COVID-19.

This chain uses TRBV7-8 with TRBJ2-2; possible D gene TRBD2, 5 bases. The CDR3 covers 16 residues. The V end was cut by 5 bases, the J end by 1 base, with 14 bases between. Looked up from germline, CDR1 is SGHVS and CDR2 is FQNEAQ. This CDR3 is CASSPSRRENTGELFF. As DNA, the CDR3 is TGTGCCAGCAGCCCGTCGAGACGGGAGAACACCGGGGAGCTGTTTTTT.

The V gene is TRBV5-6, the J gene TRBJ1-2, with 7 positions matching TRBD1. J gave up 8 bases and V 1 base, and 8 bases lay outside the gene matches. The CDR3 spans 14 residues. Germline CDR1 and CDR2: SGHDT and YYEEEE. The CDR3 DNA is TGTGCCAGCAGCTTGACAGGGGAGTCGGGGGGCTACACCTTC. This encodes CASSLTGESGGYTF.

This sequence joins TRBV11-2 and TRBJ1-1, with TRBD1 matching over 7 bases. This CDR3 contains 19 residues. Germline trimming cut 5 bases from V and 0 bases from J; bases unmatched to any gene: 18. Germline-derived CDR1 and CDR2 are SGHAT and FQNNGV. The CDR3 nucleotides read TGTGCCAGCAGCGCCGGACAGGTCCTGGGTGGGACGATGAACACTGAAGCTTTCTTT. Amino acids: CASSAGQVLGGTMNTEAFF.

This clone has only one observation. The V and J genes are TRBV28 and TRBJ2-7, with TRBD1 as a possible D gene (5 bases). CDR3 length equals 14 residues. Germline values: CDR1 MDHEN, CDR2 SYDVKM. Trimming removed 5 bases from V and 2 bases from J, with 13 bases in between. The CDR3 DNA is TGTGCCAGCAGTCCTAGGACATCTACCTACGAGCAGTACTTC. Translation: CASSPRTSTYEQYF.

The chain joins TRBV2 to TRBJ2-3; TRBD2 agrees at 10 bases. This CDR3 has 16 residues. Germline loops: CDR1 SNHLY, CDR2 FYNNEI. The junction had 7 bases not matched to a gene; V was cut back by 5 bases and J by 2 bases. The DNA of the CDR3 is TGTGCCAGCAGTCCCAATAGCGGGGGGACCACAGATACGCAGTATTTT. Translation: CASSPNSGGTTDTQYF.

This rearrangement joins TRBV18 to TRBJ1-1; the match to TRBD1 covers 12 bases. The V segment lost 2 bases and the J segment 6 bases; nucleotides outside the gene matches: 4. CDR1 and CDR2 from the germline V gene are KGHSH and LQKENI. The CDR3 consists of 15 residues. The CDR3 coding sequence is TGTGCCAGCTCACCAGGGACAGGGGGCAGCGCTGAAGCTTTCTTT. Amino acids: CASSPGTGGSAEAFF.

This clone was seen a single time. This rearrangement joins TRBV5-4 to TRBJ2-7; 8 bases agree with TRBD1. The V gene's germline CDR1 is SGHNT and CDR2 YYREEE (reference sequence). The V gene end was trimmed by 3 bases and the J gene end by 2 bases; junction bases not matched to a gene: 7. This CDR3 is built from 15 residues. Written as DNA, the CDR3 is TGTGCCAGCAGCTCATCAGGGGGCTTCACCTACGAGCAGTACTTC. Its translation: CASSSSGGFTYEQYF.

The chain has TRBV10-3 and TRBJ2-1; D possibly corresponds to TRBD1 (6 bases). Germline values: CDR1 ENHRY, CDR2 SYGVKD. This CDR3 is 13 amino acids long. Trimming shortened V by 3 bases and J by 9 bases, and 12 bases separated the two germline ends. CDR3 amino acids: CAISDGGRGEQFF. CDR3 sequence (DNA): TGTGCCATCAGTGATGGGGGCCGGGGTGAGCAGTTCTTC.

The gene calls are TRBV4-1 and TRBJ1-1, with unresolved D. Trimming took off 1 base at V and 2 bases at J, with 11 bases between the two ends. Germline V CDR1 and CDR2: MGHRA, YSYEKL. CDR3 length: 15 residues. The DNA for the CDR3 is TGCGCCAGCAGCCAAGTAGGACTAGCTAACACTGAAGCTTTCTTT. Translation gives CASSQVGLANTEAFF.

The genes are TRBV7-2 and TRBJ1-2; D gene ambiguous. This CDR3 contains 13 residues. V was pared by 0 bases and J by 4 bases, with 6 bases between. The germline V gene has CDR1 SGHTA and CDR2 FQGNSA. In DNA, the CDR3 is TGTGCCAGCAGCTTAGCGGTGAGCTATGGCTACACCTTC. It encodes CASSLAVSYGYTF.

This rearrangement joins TRBV3-1 (or the pseudogene TRBV3-2) to TRBJ2-7; D remains unclear. Germline assignment: CDR1 LGHDT and CDR2 YNNKEL (reference sequence). V was clipped by 1 base and J by 2 bases, with 9 bases between them. This CDR3 contains 14 residues. The CDR3 reads CASSQGSGPYEQYF. CDR3 nucleotide sequence: TGTGCCAGCAGCCAAGGCTCAGGTCCCTACGAGCAGTACTTC.

This clone was observed a single time. This chain uses TRBV5-6 with TRBJ1-1, with D possibly TRBD1 on 5 matching bases. The CDR3 spans 17 residues. Germline V gives CDR1 SGHDT, CDR2 YYEEEE. Trimming took off 0 bases at V and 4 bases at J, with 19 bases between the two ends. In nucleotides, the CDR3 is TGTGCCAGCAGCTTGGTTAACCGTGGAGGGGTGGGCACTGAAGCTTTCTTT. Its translation: CASSLVNRGGVGTEAFF.

The chain employs TRBV11-3 and TRBJ2-1; 8 bases match TRBD1. V was pared by 1 base and J by 5 bases, with 4 bases of the junction left unmatched. From germline, CDR1 is SGHNT and CDR2 YENEEA. CDR3 length: 15 amino acids. CDR3 amino acids: CASSLARGLHNEQFF. The CDR3 DNA reads TGTGCCAGCAGCTTAGCCAGGGGGCTCCACAATGAGCAGTTCTTC.

This clone has more than one count but fewer than ten. The chain carries TRBV4-2 and TRBJ2-5; 9 bases fit TRBD2. Unmatched junction bases numbered 14, after V lost 4 bases and J lost 5 bases. The CDR3 has 17 amino acids. CDR1 LGHNA and CDR2 YNFKEQ come from the germline V gene. The CDR3 spells CASSPGVASGVGETQYF. CDR3 in DNA: TGTGCCAGCAGCCCGGGCGTGGCTAGCGGGGTCGGGGAGACCCAGTACTTC.

V usage is TRBV7-2 and J usage is TRBJ2-1, with 7 bases fitting TRBD2. There are 13 residues in the CDR3. The V segment lost 4 bases and the J segment 7 bases; nucleotides outside the gene matches: 4. Per germline, CDR1 SGHTA and CDR2 FQGNSA. The DNA for the CDR3 is TGTGCCAGCAGCTACTGGGGGGGGAATGAGCAGTTCTTC. Its protein is CASSYWGGNEQFF.

The V call is TRBV29-1, the J call TRBJ1-1; D not resolved. Looked up from germline, CDR1 is SQVTM and CDR2 is ANQGSEA. The ends were cut back, 4 bases at V and 3 bases at J, with 9 bases in the middle. The CDR3 loop spans 12 amino acids. DNA for the CDR3: TGCAGCGTTGCTACGGGATACACTGAAGCTTTCTTT. Its protein is CSVATGYTEAFF.

V and J are TRBV10-3 and TRBJ1-2, with D perhaps TRBD1 (6 bases). From germline, CDR1 is ENHRY and CDR2 SYGVKD. V lost 3 bases and J lost 0, with 11 bases in between. CDR3 length equals 15 residues. CDR3 residues: CAISDLGQTNYGYTF. CDR3 sequence (DNA): TGTGCCATCAGTGATTTGGGACAAACTAACTATGGCTACACCTTC.

In the case of this clone: At one end, the junction sequence differs from germline, possibly due to a read error. The gene calls are TRBV5-6 and TRBJ1-6; D unclear. The CDR3 is 13 residues long. Germline lookup yields CDR1 SGHDT and CDR2 YYEEEE. CDR3 sequence reads: CTSSFTGNSPLHF. The CDR3 nucleotides read TGTACCAGCAGCTTTACGGGGAATTCACCCCTCCACTTT. The entire variable domain, with the rest obtained from reference TRBV5-6 and TRBJ1-6, is as follows: DAGVTQSPTHLIKTRGQQVTLRCSPKSGHDTVSWYQQALGQGPQFIFQYYEEEERQRGNFPDRFSGHQFPNYSSELNVNALLLGDSALYLCTSSFTGNSPLHFGNGTRLTVT.

The chain couples TRBV7-3 to TRBJ2-1, with 8 bases identical to TRBD2. The CDR3 has 17 residues. The V gene end was trimmed by 1 base and the J gene end by 6 bases; junction bases not matched to a gene: 11. Germline V gives CDR1 SGHTA, CDR2 FQGTGA. CDR3 sequence: CASSLIAGGGGSNEQFF. The DNA for the CDR3 is TGTGCCAGCAGCTTAATTGCCGGAGGCGGGGGGAGCAATGAGCAGTTCTTC.

The chain couples TRBV4-1 to TRBJ2-1; no definite D call. V shed 0 bases and J shed 5 bases, with 8 bases lying between them. This CDR3 comprises 14 residues. Germline V lookup: CDR1 MGHRA, CDR2 YSYEKL. In DNA form, the CDR3 reads TGCGCCAGCAGCCAAGATACCAGTAACAATGAGCAGTTCTTC. Its translation is CASSQDTSNNEQFF.

J is TRBJ1-2 and V is TRBV12-3 or TRBV12-4, with no clear D. With 7 bases removed from V and 8 bases from J, the gap between germline ends came to 14 bases. The CDR3 has 12 residues. The CDR3 loop is CASTCDICGYTF. CDR3 nucleotide sequence: TGTGCCAGCACGTGTGACATATGCGGCTACACCTTC.

J is TRBJ2-2 and V is TRBV9; tentative D call: TRBD2 (5 bases). CDR1 SGDLS and CDR2 YYNGEE come from the germline V gene. CDR3 length equals 17 residues. V lost 0 bases and J lost 6, with 18 bases in between. CDR3 nucleotides: TGTGCCAGCAGCGTAGCTGAGTGGGTCCCGGAGGCCGGGGAGCTGTTTTTT. It specifies CASSVAEWVPEAGELFF.

V gene TRBV30 combines with J gene TRBJ1-2; a possible D gene is TRBD1 (5 bases). The V gene lost 1 base and the J gene lost 3 bases, with 12 bases spanning the gap. Germline V gene lookup returns CDR1 GTSNPN and CDR2 SVGIG (reference sequence). The CDR3 runs 14 residues. CDR3 region: CAWSAGGLYYGYTF. The CDR3 coding sequence is TGTGCCTGGAGTGCTGGGGGGTTGTACTATGGCTACACCTTC.

This sequence joins TRBV3-1 (or the pseudogene TRBV3-2) and TRBJ2-2; D is ambiguous. Trimming stripped 0 bases from V and 2 bases from J, with 10 bases between. Germline V lookup: CDR1 LGHDT, CDR2 YNNKEL (reference sequence). The CDR3 has 16 residues. CDR3 sequence reads: CASSQDAQLNTGELFF. In DNA, the CDR3 is TGTGCCAGCAGCCAAGACGCCCAACTAAACACCGGGGAGCTGTTTTTT.

This clone occurred a few times. The chain's CDR3 is CASSLAVRTEAFF. CDR3 DNA sequence: TGTGCCAGCAGCTTAGCGGTGAGGACTGAAGCTTTCTTT. The chain uses TRBV7-2 and TRBJ1-1, with D unclear. V lost 0 bases to trimming and J lost 5 bases, with 7 bases between them. Germline CDR1 and CDR2: SGHTA and FQGNSA. The CDR3 runs to 13 residues.

The chain is built from TRBV4-2 and TRBJ2-7; 10 bases align to TRBD2. The trim removed 6 bases at V and 4 bases at J, leaving 6 bases unmatched. This CDR3 comprises 14 residues. From germline, CDR1 is LGHNA and CDR2 YNFKEQ. The DNA for the CDR3 is TGTGCCAGCAGAACTAGCGGGGAATCTTACGAGCAGTACTTC. It yields the protein CASRTSGESYEQYF.

This chain uses TRBV3-1 (or the pseudogene TRBV3-2) with TRBJ2-2; D is unresolved. Germline V CDR1 and CDR2: LGHDT, YNNKEL (reference sequence). The CDR3 sequence is 15 residues long. V dropped 1 base and J dropped 5 bases, with 11 bases sitting between them. CDR3 DNA sequence: TGTGCCAGCAGCCAAGCGCCTTTGAGTACCGGGGAGCTGTTTTTT. Its translation: CASSQAPLSTGELFF.

V is TRBV2 and J is TRBJ1-2, with TRBD1 matching over 12 bases. This CDR3 has 14 amino acids. Germline V gene sequence: CDR1 SNHLY, CDR2 FYNNEI. Trimming removed 6 bases from V and 7 bases from J; junction bases left unmatched: 6. CDR3 bases: TGTGCCAGCAGCAAAGGGACAGGGGGCTTTGGCTACACCTTC. Its protein product is CASSKGTGGFGYTF. Using reference TRBV2 and TRBJ1-2 for the parts outside the CDR3, the full variable domain is EPEVTQTPSHQVTQMGQEVILRCVPISNHLYFYWYRQILGQKVEFLVSFYNNEISEKSEIFDDQFSVERPDGSNFTLKIRSTKLEDSAMYFCASSKGTGGFGYTFGSGTRLTVV.

The V gene is TRBV28, the J gene TRBJ2-1, with D possibly matching TRBD1 (7 bases). Trimming took 1 base from V and 15 from J, leaving 19 bases between them. This CDR3 is 14 amino acids long. CDR1 and CDR2 from the germline V gene are MDHEN and SYDVKM. The CDR3: CASSLSVGGGVPFF. The CDR3 region has the DNA TGTGCCAGCAGTTTATCTGTTGGAGGGGGCGTCCCGTTCTTC. Combining the CDR3 with reference TRBV28 and TRBJ2-1 gives the whole variable domain DVKVTQSSRYLVKRTGEKVFLECVQDMDHENMFWYRQDPGLGLRLIYFSYDVKMKEKGDIPEGYSVSREKKERFSLILESASTNQTSMYLCASSLSVGGGVPFFGPGTRLTVL.

A single count supports this clone. This sequence joins TRBV30 and TRBJ1-4, with D uncertain. There are 14 residues in the CDR3. Trimming stripped 0 bases from V and 0 bases from J, with 5 bases between. Germline V gene sequence: CDR1 GTSNPN, CDR2 SVGIG (reference sequence). This CDR3 reads CAWSVSATNEKLFF. CDR3 nucleotide sequence: TGTGCCTGGAGTGTCTCAGCAACTAATGAAAAACTGTTTTTT. Drawing the rest from reference TRBV30 and TRBJ1-4, the complete variable domain is SQTIHQWPATLVQPVGSPLSLECTVEGTSNPNLYWYRQAAGRGLQLLFYSVGIGQISSEVPQNLSASRPQDRQFILSSKKLLLSDSGFYLCAWSVSATNEKLFFGSGTQLSVL.